The clone carrying this T cell receptor beta chain was counted only a few times. The data stem from a study of blood T cell repertoires in COVID-19. Turning to the study itself: Samples came from the United States, Italy and Spain, spanning acute and convalescent COVID-19. PBMCs, B-cell-depleted T cells, or T cells provided the cDNA or gDNA that made up the material.

CDR3 length equals 16 residues. Per germline, CDR1 LNHNV and CDR2 YYDKDF (reference sequence). V shed 1 base, J shed 4 bases, and the junction held 4 bases outside the gene matches. Clinical history as reported by participants underpinned cohort assignment. Methods used by the authors: Scientists estimated how many nucleated cells there were by amplifying reference gene primers. Sequencing used immunoSEQ multiplex PCR; TCRdb keeps in-frame clones, though not all of them. From that table come the V and J calls and clone size; the DNA was used to work out D and trimming. The profile shows roughly 140,000 clones, over 75% of them singletons.

The receptor was derived from a woman in her twenties or thirties with acute COVID-19. The J gene is TRBJ1-4, the V gene TRBV15; 9 bases map to TRBD1. The material sequenced was PBMCs or T cells enriched from blood (not recorded which). Here the CDR3 reads CATSRGTGAGNEKLFF. In DNA form, the CDR3 reads TGTGCCACCAGCAGAGGGACAGGGGCCGGTAATGAAAAACTGTTTTTT.